This T cell receptor beta chain was identified in a study of blood T cell repertoires in COVID-19. As for the study in general: Specimens from acute and convalescent COVID-19 originated in the United States, Italy and Spain. The analysed material was cDNA or gDNA that came from T cells, B-cell-depleted T cells, or PBMCs.

The V end was cut by 1 base, the J end by 0 bases, with 10 bases between. The CDR3 loop spans 17 amino acids. CDR1 LGHNA and CDR2 YSLEER come from the germline V gene. Authors' analysis steps: Reference gene primer amplification gave nucleated cell count estimates. The assay was immunoSEQ multiplex PCR, and TCRdb's table has in-frame clones only and misses some. D and trimming were read from the DNA, whereas the V and J calls and clone size are those reported in that table. The top ten hold over 8.5% of the sample, which has 120,000 to 150,000 clones, around nine tenths seen once. The sequence came from a woman aged 45 to 65 with active or convalescent COVID-19. V usage is TRBV4-3 and J usage is TRBJ1-6; D not certain. Sequencing input: peripheral blood. The CDR3: CASSQAQASSYNSPLHF. As DNA, the CDR3 is TGCGCCAGCAGCCAAGCCCAGGCGAGCTCCTATAATTCACCCCTCCACTTT.